The 27 T cell receptor beta chains below all came from one sample that was sequenced in a study of blood T cell repertoires in COVID-19 (dated by TCRdb to the early 2020s). The library was made by the immunoSEQ multiplex PCR assay. TCRdb mirrors the immuneACCESS table, restricted to in-frame sequences. Some clones are absent from its copies; in checked studies, under half trace to an unresolved V gene, and the reason for the others is unknown. For this sample there are over 350,000 clones; about 89% appear just once. The top ten hold roughly 4% of the sample. The source material was peripheral blood. The source of these receptors is a woman younger than 45 with acute or convalescent COVID-19.

The rearrangement joins TRBV29-1 to TRBJ1-4; D ambiguous. The germline V gene has CDR1 SQVTM and CDR2 ANQGSEA. The CDR3 is made up of 16 amino acids. The V and J ends lost 1 base and 0 bases respectively, with 12 bases between them. The CDR3 reads CSVEASGAATNEKLFF. CDR3 nucleotides: TGCAGCGTTGAAGCGTCCGGAGCCGCAACTAATGAAAAACTGTTTTTT.

This clone is a singleton in its sample. The J gene is TRBJ2-5, the V gene TRBV12-2; the table's D call of TRBD2 was not tested on the DNA. TRBV12-2 constitutes a pseudogene. CDR3 length: 16 amino acids. The CDR3 loop is CASRSTRVRRWGDQYF. The CDR3 DNA reads as TGTGCAAGTCGCTCAACCCGGGTACGGCGGTGGGGGGACCAGTACTTC.

This rearrangement joins TRBV6-6 to TRBJ1-1; unclear D gene. CDR1 is MNHNY and CDR2 is SVGAGI in the germline V gene (reference sequence). The CDR3 loop spans 13 amino acids. V lost 0 bases and J 5 bases, leaving 7 bases between the germline ends. CDR3 DNA: TGTGCCAGCAGTTACTCGTTTCGGACTGAAGCTTTCTTT. Protein sequence: CASSYSFRTEAFF.

The chain recombines TRBV13 with TRBJ2-3, with 10 bases that match TRBD2. Germline V gene lookup returns CDR1 PRHDT and CDR2 FYEKMQ (reference sequence). Trimming at V came to 4 bases and at J to 2 bases, leaving 6 bases not matched to a gene. CDR3 size: 16 residues. This CDR3 is CASSSRTSGLTDTQYF. CDR3 sequence (DNA): TGTGCCAGCAGCTCCAGGACTAGCGGCCTCACAGATACGCAGTATTTT.

The V gene is TRBV7-9, the J gene TRBJ1-2; D unclear. CDR3 length: 12 residues. The germline V gene encodes CDR1 SEHNR and CDR2 FQNEAQ (reference sequence). Trimming left V 2 bases short and J 4 bases short, with 5 bases between. This CDR3 reads CASSLLRYGYTF. CDR3 in DNA: TGTGCCAGCAGCTTATTGCGCTATGGCTACACCTTC. Combining the CDR3 with reference TRBV7-9 and TRBJ1-2 gives the whole variable domain DTGVSQNPRHKITKRGQNVTFRCDPISEHNRLYWYRQTLGQGPEFLTYFQNEAQLEKSRLLSDRFSAERPKGSFSTLEIQRTEQGDSAMYLCASSLLRYGYTFGSGTRLTVV.

The chain recombines TRBV10-3 with TRBJ1-1; D may be TRBD1 (6 bases). V was trimmed by 3 bases and J by 5 bases, leaving 16 bases between them. CDR3 size: 15 residues. Germline CDR1 ENHRY, CDR2 SYGVKD. CDR3 residues: CAISDVTGRGTEAFF. The CDR3, as DNA: TGTGCCATCAGTGACGTAACAGGGCGCGGAACTGAAGCTTTCTTT.

This rearrangement joins TRBV3-1 (or the pseudogene TRBV3-2) to TRBJ2-3, with 7 positions matching TRBD2. Germline CDR1 and CDR2: LGHDT and YNNKEL (reference sequence). J gave up 0 bases and V 3 bases, and 9 bases lay outside the gene matches. The CDR3 is 17 residues long. CDR3 in DNA: TGTGCCAGCAGCCAGGCAAAGCGGGGCCTTAGCACAGATACGCAGTATTTT. Its protein product is CASSQAKRGLSTDTQYF.

The chain joins TRBV19 to TRBJ1-1; 10 bases are a match to TRBD1. V lost 10 bases and J lost 0; bases outside the gene matches: 8. The length of the CDR3 is 15 residues. Germline CDR1 reads LNHDA; CDR2 reads SQIVND (reference sequence). The CDR3 DNA reads TGTGCCACATTACGGACAGGGGGAGTGAACACTGAAGCTTTCTTT. This codes for CATLRTGGVNTEAFF.

The chain couples TRBV6-5 to TRBJ1-5; unclear D gene. There are 13 residues in the CDR3. V lost 4 bases and J lost 4, with 8 bases in between. CDR1 MNHEY and CDR2 SVGAGI come from the germline V gene. Written as DNA, the CDR3 is TGTGCCAGCAGTTCAACTTGGAATCAGCCCCAGCATTTT. Translation gives CASSSTWNQPQHF.

This chain links TRBV5-4 with TRBJ1-1; the D gene is possibly TRBD1 (6 bases). The CDR3 is 15 residues long. The V gene lost 1 base and the J gene lost 5 bases, with 15 bases spanning the gap. CDR1 is SGHNT, CDR2 YYREEE, per germline (reference sequence). CDR3 DNA sequence: TGTGCCAGCAGCTTGATGACAGGAAGGAAAACTGAAGCTTTCTTT. Translated: CASSLMTGRKTEAFF.

V gene TRBV28 combines with J gene TRBJ2-7; D might be TRBD2 (5 bases). The CDR3 consists of 11 residues. Germline CDR1 and CDR2: MDHEN and SYDVKM. Trimming took 7 bases from V and 3 from J, leaving 7 bases between them. The CDR3 bases are TGTGCCAGCACGAGGGACTACGAGCAGTACTTC. Amino acid sequence: CASTRDYEQYF.

The chain recombines TRBV18 with TRBJ2-2; 9 positions match TRBD1. The CDR3 has 17 amino acids. The J segment lost 1 base and the V segment lost 4 bases, leaving 7 bases of the junction unmatched. Looked up from germline, CDR1 is KGHSH and CDR2 is LQKENI. The DNA of the CDR3 is TGTGCCAGCTCACATGAACGACAGGGGGGGAACACCGGGGAGCTGTTTTTT. Amino acid sequence: CASSHERQGGNTGELFF.

The J gene is TRBJ1-2, the V gene TRBV5-1, with 7 positions matching TRBD1. The V and J ends lost 5 bases and 2 bases, in that order; junction bases with no gene match: 9. The CDR3 is 15 amino acids. Germline V gene sequence: CDR1 SGHRS, CDR2 YFSETQ. The CDR3 region has the DNA TGCGCCAGCAGGCCGTCAGGACAGGTGAACTATGGCTACACCTTC. It encodes CASRPSGQVNYGYTF.

The rearrangement joins TRBV5-6 to TRBJ1-4, with TRBD1 as a possible D gene (5 bases). CDR1 SGHDT and CDR2 YYEEEE come from the germline V gene. This CDR3 region has 13 residues. V gave up 0 bases and J gave up 10 bases, with 10 bases separating them. CDR3 loop: CASSLARGTKLFF. In nucleotides, the CDR3 is TGTGCCAGCAGCTTGGCGCGGGGGACAAAACTGTTTTTT. The full variable domain, its missing parts supplied by reference TRBV5-6 and TRBJ1-4, is DAGVTQSPTHLIKTRGQQVTLRCSPKSGHDTVSWYQQALGQGPQFIFQYYEEEERQRGNFPDRFSGHQFPNYSSELNVNALLLGDSALYLCASSLARGTKLFFGSGTQLSVL.

The chain has TRBV19 and TRBJ1-2; 7 bases agree with TRBD1. Germline CDR1 LNHDA, CDR2 SQIVND (reference sequence). The length of the CDR3 is 15 residues. V shed 5 bases, J shed 2 bases, and the junction held 8 bases outside the gene matches. Here the CDR3 reads CASSLTGLTNYGYTF. As DNA, the CDR3 is TGTGCCAGTAGTTTGACAGGGCTGACCAACTATGGCTACACCTTC. Together with reference TRBV19 and TRBJ1-2, the CDR3 gives the full variable domain: DGGITQSPKYLFRKEGQNVTLSCEQNLNHDAMYWYRQDPGQGLRLIYYSQIVNDFQKGDIAEGYSVSREKKESFPLTVTSAQKNPTAFYLCASSLTGLTNYGYTFGSGTRLTVV.

The J gene is TRBJ1-2, the V gene TRBV10-1; D is ambiguous. V lost 7 bases, J lost 2 bases, and 17 bases lay in between. This CDR3 is built from 15 residues. CDR1 and CDR2 (germline): WNHNN, SYGVQD (reference sequence). Written as DNA, the CDR3 is TGCGCCAGCATCTTCTTACGGAGGCTCAACTATGGCTACACCTTC. As protein: CASIFLRRLNYGYTF.

This chain uses TRBV27 with TRBJ1-1, with 11 bases identical to TRBD1. The CDR3 extends over 16 amino acids. Trimming took 2 bases from V and 1 from J; bases not matched to a gene: 3. From germline, CDR1 is MNHEY and CDR2 SMNVEV (reference sequence). The CDR3 DNA sequence: TGTGCCAGCAGTTTAGGGACAGGGGGATGGAACACTGAAGCTTTCTTT. Its translation is CASSLGTGGWNTEAFF.

The rearrangement joins TRBV30 to TRBJ2-4, with D possibly TRBD2 on 5 matching bases. CDR1 and CDR2 (germline): GTSNPN, SVGIG (reference sequence). The CDR3 is 15 amino acids. The ends were cut back, 2 bases at V and 0 bases at J, with 11 bases in the middle. The CDR3 is CAWSSLRGAKNIQYF. The CDR3, as DNA: TGTGCCTGGAGTTCTTTACGGGGAGCCAAAAACATTCAGTACTTC.

The chain is built from TRBV29-1 and TRBJ2-7; 7 nucleotides align to TRBD1. This CDR3 is 13 amino acids long. Germline loops: CDR1 SQVTM, CDR2 ANQGSEA. Trimming took 5 bases from V and 0 from J; bases not matched to a gene: 4. CDR3: CSVIGQASYEQYF. CDR3 DNA: TGCAGCGTTATCGGACAGGCCTCCTACGAGCAGTACTTC.

The V call is TRBV4-2, the J call TRBJ2-5; the match to TRBD1 covers 12 bases. Trimming at V came to 0 bases and at J to 4 bases, leaving 3 bases not matched to a gene. The V gene's germline CDR1 is LGHNA and CDR2 YNFKEQ. The CDR3 covers 16 residues. The CDR3 sequence: CASSQEGTGGSETQYF. In DNA, the CDR3 is TGTGCCAGCAGCCAAGAAGGGACAGGGGGCTCAGAGACCCAGTACTTC.

This chain joins TRBV6-4 and TRBJ2-5; TRBD2 aligns across 12 bases. The CDR3 totals 16 residues. In germline, CDR1 is MRHNA, CDR2 SNTAGT. Trimming cost V 5 bases and J 5 bases; bases outside gene matches: 9. The DNA of the CDR3 is TGTGCCAGCAGTCCGTCTAGCGGGGGGGCCGGTGAGACCCAGTACTTC. The encoded protein is CASSPSSGGAGETQYF.

The chain couples TRBV10-3 to TRBJ1-3, with D unresolved. The germline V gene encodes CDR1 ENHRY and CDR2 SYGVKD. The ends were cut back, 3 bases at V and 0 bases at J, with 6 bases in the middle. CDR3 length: 14 amino acids. The CDR3 DNA is TGTGCCATCAGTGAAACCGGCTCTGGAAACACCATATATTTT. Translated: CAISETGSGNTIYF.

The chain is built from TRBV9 and TRBJ2-5; the match to TRBD1 covers 12 bases. CDR3 length: 15 residues. Germline values: CDR1 SGDLS, CDR2 YYNGEE. The V and J ends lost 3 bases and 5 bases, in that order; junction bases with no gene match: 5. As DNA, the CDR3 is TGTGCCAGCAGCGGGGGACAGGGGGCCCAGGAGACCCAGTACTTC. Translation: CASSGGQGAQETQYF.

The gene calls are TRBV9 and TRBJ2-3, with 13 bases identical to TRBD2. Germline CDR1 SGDLS, CDR2 YYNGEE. The junction had 4 bases not matched to a gene; V was cut back by 4 bases and J by 2 bases. The CDR3 is made up of 16 amino acids. CDR3: CASSRGLAGVTDTQYF. CDR3 nucleotide sequence: TGTGCCAGCAGCCGCGGACTAGCGGGGGTCACAGATACGCAGTATTTT.

The rearrangement links TRBV5-4 to TRBJ2-5; weak D call: TRBD2 (7 bases). This CDR3 spans 14 amino acids. V was shortened by 4 bases and J by 3 bases, with 13 bases between the two germline ends. Germline CDR1 SGHNT, CDR2 YYREEE (reference sequence). This chain's CDR3 is CASSPRGGEETQYF. CDR3 DNA: TGTGCCAGCAGCCCCAGGGGAGGGGAAGAGACCCAGTACTTC.

The chain combines TRBV3-1 (or the pseudogene TRBV3-2) with TRBJ1-6; tentatively, D is TRBD1 (5 bases). This CDR3 is built from 15 residues. Germline CDR1 and CDR2: LGHDT and YNNKEL (reference sequence). Trimming stripped 8 bases from V and 5 bases from J, with 16 bases between. The DNA for the CDR3 is TGTGCCAGCGGACATTTAACACCCGATAATTCACCCCTCCACTTT. Its protein product is CASGHLTPDNSPLHF.

The chain recombines TRBV5-1 with TRBJ2-1; a weak D match, TRBD2 (6 bases). Germline assignment: CDR1 SGHRS and CDR2 YFSETQ. The CDR3 extends over 15 amino acids. Trimming removed 2 bases at V and 1 base at J, with 10 bases between. The DNA of the CDR3 is TGCGCCAGCAGCTTTCGGGACTTTTCCTACAATGAGCAGTTCTTC. Its translation: CASSFRDFSYNEQFF.